These 18 T cell receptor beta chains share one sample of origin, sequenced in a study of T cells in Graves' hyperthyroidism and ophthalmopathy (dated by TCRdb to the late 2010s). The library came from multiplex PCR. The data were produced on an Illumina HiSeq 2000. TCR beta CDR3 regions were amplified from RNA transcripts. A first-round RT-PCR of the TCR CDR3 used the HTBI primer set with the Qiagen OneStep RT-PCR kit. TCRdb reworked the public reads: Q25 trimming with fastp, MiXCR clone assembly, productive beta chains retained. Identical CDR3 proteins give one entry, which carries the most common genes and DNA. This sample has about 500,000 distinct CDR3 sequences in its table, and roughly 17% of those were observed once. The ten biggest clones cover more than 15% of the sample. Sequenced material: blood. The receptors originated from a woman aged 18 to 35 with Graves' hyperthyroidism.

In its sample, this clonotype was seen many times. The gene calls are TRBV20-1 and TRBJ2-5, with D possibly matching TRBD2 (6 bases). There are 13 residues in the CDR3. Between the trimmed V and J ends, which lost 2 bases and 5 bases, there was a span of 12 bases. The germline CDR1 and CDR2 sequences are DFQATT and SNEGSKA (reference sequence). Written as DNA, the CDR3 is TGCAGTGCTAGATTCCTAGCGTGGGAGACCCAGTACTTC. This sequence encodes CSARFLAWETQYF.

The chain links TRBV5-1 to TRBJ1-5; D is uncertain. The germline V gene encodes CDR1 SGHRS and CDR2 YFSETQ. The CDR3 contains 14 residues. V lost 0 bases, J lost 4 bases, and 8 bases lay in between. CDR3 amino acids: CASSLEADNQPQHF. As DNA, the CDR3 is TGCGCCAGCAGCTTGGAGGCCGATAATCAGCCCCAGCATTTT.

In the case of this clonotype: The junction does not match germline at one end; this may be a read error. This CDR3 reads CASSPMDRPNAEAFF. The CDR3 nucleotides are TGTGCCAGCAGCCCGATGGACAGGCCGAACGCTGAAGCTTTCTTT. The V gene is TRBV9, the J gene TRBJ1-1; 7 bases agree with TRBD1. Looked up from germline, CDR1 is SGDLS and CDR2 is YYNGEE. The CDR3 covers 15 residues.

There are many counts of this clonotype. This chain links TRBV27 with TRBJ1-5; D not resolved. CDR3 length: 13 amino acids. CDR1 and CDR2 (germline): MNHEY, SMNVEV (reference sequence). V was pared by 2 bases and J by 9 bases, with 11 bases between. The CDR3: CASSLEKRTPQHF. CDR3 in DNA: TGTGCCAGCAGTTTAGAGAAGAGGACGCCCCAGCATTTT.

This clonotype was counted many times. The chain has TRBV5-4 and TRBJ2-3; the D is unclear. The V gene lost 2 bases and the J gene lost 2 bases, with 6 bases spanning the gap. The germline V gene encodes CDR1 SGHNT and CDR2 YYREEE (reference sequence). CDR3 length equals 13 residues. The CDR3 sequence: CASSLLITDTQYF. The CDR3 coding sequence is TGTGCCAGCAGCTTACTGATCACAGATACGCAGTATTTT.

This clonotype was seen more than once but under ten times. The chain has TRBV29-1 and TRBJ2-6; D may be TRBD2 (5 bases). The CDR3 is 15 residues long. The germline V and J ends were trimmed by 3 bases and 0 bases, with 9 bases remaining between them. Germline V gene lookup returns CDR1 SQVTM and CDR2 ANQGSEA. The DNA for the CDR3 is TGCAGCGTTGATGAACGGGGCTCTGGGGCCAACGTCCTGACTTTC. Amino acids: CSVDERGSGANVLTF.

The chain employs TRBV4-1 and TRBJ2-7, with D unclear. Germline CDR1 is MGHRA and CDR2 is YSYEKL. Deletions cut 0 bases from V and 3 bases from J, with 12 bases between. The CDR3 loop spans 15 amino acids. In DNA form, the CDR3 reads TGCGCCAGCAGCCAAGATTCCAGCAGATTCTACGAGCAGTACTTC. Translated, it gives CASSQDSSRFYEQYF.

This clonotype was seen at least ten times. The CDR3 DNA sequence: TGTGCCAGCAGTTATGGGAGACAGGGGACGGATCATGGCTACACCTTC. This sequence encodes CASSYGRQGTDHGYTF. This chain uses TRBV6-1 with TRBJ1-2; TRBD1 matches at 8 bases. This CDR3 spans 16 amino acids. CDR1 MNHNS and CDR2 SASEGT come from the germline V gene. V shed 5 bases and J 6 bases; nucleotides not matched to a gene: 14.

V gene TRBV20-1 combines with J gene TRBJ2-7; D remains unclear. V was cut by 6 bases and J by 6 bases, with 15 bases left in between. The CDR3 covers 12 residues. Germline V lookup: CDR1 DFQATT, CDR2 SNEGSKA (reference sequence). The DNA of the CDR3 is TGCAGTGCCGCGCCCTTTAGACGCGAGCAGTACTTC. It encodes CSAAPFRREQYF.

This clonotype was counted ten times or more. This chain connects TRBV29-1 to TRBJ2-7; no clear D. Germline-derived CDR1 and CDR2 are SQVTM and ANQGSEA. The CDR3 covers 12 residues. Trimming shortened V by 5 bases and J by 1 base, and 9 bases separated the two germline ends. DNA of the CDR3: TGCAGCGTTCGCGGCGTATCCTACGAGCAGTACTTC. This translates into CSVRGVSYEQYF.

At least ten counts were recorded for this clonotype. The rearrangement joins TRBV12-3 or TRBV12-4 to TRBJ2-3; 8 nucleotides align to TRBD2. CDR3 length: 16 residues. Trimming at V came to 5 bases and at J to 3 bases, leaving 10 bases not matched to a gene. The CDR3 here is CASSPGTRGGTDTQYF. CDR3 DNA: TGTGCCAGCAGTCCCGGGACCCGGGGGGGTACAGATACGCAGTATTTT.

V gene TRBV27 combines with J gene TRBJ1-6, with a possible D match to TRBD1 (6 bases). Trimming left V 6 bases short and J 7 bases short, with 19 bases between. The germline CDR1 and CDR2 sequences are MNHEY and SMNVEV (reference sequence). This CDR3 is built from 16 residues. CDR3 sequence reads: CASRRPGTQQNSPLHF. The CDR3 DNA is TGTGCCAGCAGGCGCCCCGGGACACAACAAAATTCACCCCTCCACTTT.

The rearrangement joins TRBV11-2 to TRBJ2-1; TRBD2 matches 9 bases. In germline, CDR1 is SGHAT, CDR2 FQNNGV. This CDR3 is built from 16 residues. Losses at the gene ends were 5 bases for V and 9 bases for J; bases not matched to a gene: 14. CDR3 nucleotide sequence: TGTGCCAGCAGCCGAGGGCCTAGCGGGATGACCGTTGAGCAGTTCTTC. Translated: CASSRGPSGMTVEQFF.

The rearrangement joins TRBV7-6 to TRBJ2-7; the match to TRBD2 covers 7 bases. Germline values: CDR1 SGHVS, CDR2 FNYEAQ. V lost 1 base and J lost 1; bases outside the gene matches: 10. This CDR3 comprises 17 residues. The CDR3 sequence is CASSLVGGTIESYEQYF. DNA of the CDR3: TGTGCCAGCAGCTTAGTTGGGGGGACTATAGAGTCCTACGAGCAGTACTTC.

The chain has TRBV28 and TRBJ1-5; 8 bases are shared with TRBD1. The length of the CDR3 is 19 residues. The J segment lost 0 bases and the V segment lost 2 bases, leaving 12 bases of the junction unmatched. Germline CDR1 is MDHEN and CDR2 is SYDVKM. CDR3 sequence reads: CASSLPPTGDPYSNQPQHF. The CDR3, as DNA: TGTGCCAGCAGTTTACCACCGACAGGGGACCCATATAGCAATCAGCCCCAGCATTTT. The full variable domain, its missing parts supplied by reference TRBV28 and TRBJ1-5, is DVKVTQSSRYLVKRTGEKVFLECVQDMDHENMFWYRQDPGLGLRLIYFSYDVKMKEKGDIPEGYSVSREKKERFSLILESASTNQTSMYLCASSLPPTGDPYSNQPQHFGDGTRLSIL.

CDR3 sequence: CASSQEPGLAGVEQFF. CDR3 in DNA: TGCGCCAGCAGCCAAGAACCGGGACTAGCGGGAGTTGAGCAGTTCTTC. This chain uses TRBV5-1 with TRBJ2-1; 14 bases match TRBD2. The CDR3 contains 16 residues. V shed 4 bases and J 9 bases; nucleotides not matched to a gene: 9. Germline lookup yields CDR1 SGHRS and CDR2 YFSETQ. Full variable domain (rest looked up from reference TRBV5-1 and TRBJ2-1): KAGVTQTPRYLIKTRGQQVTLSCSPISGHRSVSWYQQTPGQGLQFLFEYFSETQRNKGNFPGRFSGRQFSNSRSEMNVSTLELGDSALYLCASSQEPGLAGVEQFFGPGTRLTVL.

The V call is TRBV6-1, the J call TRBJ1-5; D is ambiguous. Germline V gene data show CDR1 as MNHNS and CDR2 as SASEGT. Trimming pared 2 bases from V and 7 bases from J, leaving 9 bases between. This CDR3 spans 13 amino acids. The CDR3 nucleotides read TGTGCCAGCAGTGAAAACGGTCAACAGCCCCAGCATTTT. The encoded protein is CASSENGQQPQHF.

J is TRBJ2-4 and V is TRBV9, with D perhaps assigned TRBD1 or TRBD2 (6 bases each). This CDR3 spans 15 amino acids. CDR1 and CDR2 from the germline V gene are SGDLS and YYNGEE. V was cut by 0 bases and J by 9 bases, with 16 bases left in between. The DNA of the CDR3 is TGTGCCAGCAGCGTAGAAGGGGCAGGGGAGGTCATTCAGTACTTC. This sequence encodes CASSVEGAGEVIQYF.